The 30 T cell receptor beta chains below come from one sample, sequenced in a study of tumor-infiltrating lymphocytes in oesophageal squamous cell carcinoma. TCRdb reprocessed the PCR reads with MiXCR, giving one entry per CDR3 protein. In the table there are about 24,000 distinct CDR3 sequences, roughly 35% of which are singletons. The sequenced sample consisted of esophageal tumor tissue. These receptors came from a male donor with esophageal squamous cell carcinoma.

This clonotype appeared many times. This chain joins TRBV6-6 and TRBJ1-1; D gene unclear. The CDR3 runs to 14 residues. CDR1 is MNHNY and CDR2 is SVGAGI in the germline V gene (reference sequence). The V end was cut by 0 bases, the J end by 2 bases, with 7 bases between. This chain's CDR3 is CASSYSGINTEAFF. CDR3 nucleotides: TGTGCCAGCAGTTACTCGGGGATCAACACTGAAGCTTTCTTT.

The chain combines TRBV7-3 with TRBJ2-1; D is undetermined. Per germline, CDR1 SGHTA and CDR2 FQGTGA. The CDR3 covers 14 residues. V lost 3 bases and J lost 4, with 10 bases in between. CDR3 nucleotides: TGTGCCAGCAGCTTGGGGTCCAGATACAATGAGCAGTTCTTC. Translating gives CASSLGSRYNEQFF.

Details on this clonotype: No conserved phenylalanine or tryptophan is present at the end of the CDR3, so a read error is the likely explanation. The DNA is left out, because the CDR3 cannot be placed on it with certainty; the CDR3 is given as TCRdb lists it. The J gene is TRBJ2-7, the V gene TRBV5-1; the table names TRBD2, a call not compared with the DNA. The CDR3 length is 16 residues, termini included. CDR1 is SGHRS and CDR2 is YFSETQ in the germline V gene. The CDR3 is CASSLDRGGYGYTFGS.

This clonotype was found once. The CDR3 loop reads CVSSWPAGGREDDEQFF. The CDR3 nucleotides are TGTGTCAGCAGCTGGCCGGCGGGGGGGCGGGAGGACGATGAGCAGTTCTTC. This chain links TRBV5-3 with TRBJ2-1; the match to TRBD2 covers 9 bases. TRBV5-3 has ORF status, its function being uncertain. The CDR3 runs to 17 residues.

The rearrangement links TRBV7-8 to TRBJ2-5; maybe TRBD1 (6 bases). Germline lookup yields CDR1 SGHVS and CDR2 FQNEAQ. CDR3 length equals 15 residues. Trimming pared 3 bases from V and 2 bases from J, leaving 13 bases between. This CDR3 is CASSFNGQLQETQYF. As DNA, the CDR3 is TGTGCCAGCAGCTTTAACGGACAGCTTCAAGAGACCCAGTACTTC. Full variable domain (remainder filled in from reference TRBV7-8 and TRBJ2-5): GAGVSQSPRYKVAKRGQDVALRCDPISGHVSLFWYQQALGQGPEFLTYFQNEAQLDKSGLPSDRFFAERPEGSVSTLKIQRTQQEDSAVYLCASSFNGQLQETQYFGPGTRLLVL.

This clonotype was seen only a few times. Given a much more abundant clone one base away, this may be a read error. The chain has TRBV5-1 and TRBJ2-7; TRBD2 matches 7 bases. The CDR3 is 15 amino acids. Per germline, CDR1 SGHRS and CDR2 YFSETQ. The trim removed 2 bases at V and 7 bases at J, leaving 12 bases unmatched. DNA of the CDR3: TGCGCCAGCAGCTTCGGGGACTACCCCCCAAATGAGCAGTACTTC. Protein sequence: CASSFGDYPPNEQYF.

This clonotype was observed many times. The chain joins TRBV6-6 to TRBJ2-6, with a possible D match to TRBD1 (5 bases). Germline CDR1 and CDR2: MNHNY and SVGAGI (reference sequence). The V and J ends lost 2 bases and 0 bases respectively, with 11 bases between them. The CDR3 has 17 residues. In nucleotides, the CDR3 is TGTGCCAGCAGTTACATTCAGGGCTCCTCTGGGGCCAACGTCCTGACTTTC. Its translation: CASSYIQGSSGANVLTF.

The table lists this clonotype with many counts. J is TRBJ2-3 and V is TRBV11-2, with 13 positions matching TRBD2. This CDR3 region has 18 residues. V dropped 5 bases and J dropped 1; count of bases not matched to a gene: 9. The germline V gene encodes CDR1 SGHAT and CDR2 FQNNGV. This CDR3 is CASSRRTSGSSGTDTQYF. Written as DNA, the CDR3 is TGTGCCAGCAGCCGCCGGACTAGCGGGAGTTCAGGCACAGATACGCAGTATTTT.

This clonotype was observed at least ten times. This rearrangement joins TRBV12-5 to TRBJ2-2; D gene ambiguous. Germline loops: CDR1 LGHNT, CDR2 FRNRAP. This CDR3 has 14 amino acids. V gave up 5 bases and J gave up 0 bases, with 7 bases separating them. The CDR3 nucleotides read TGTGCTAGTGGTCTCGGACCGAACACCGGGGAGCTGTTTTTT. As protein: CASGLGPNTGELFF.

This chain joins TRBV10-3 and TRBJ1-1, with D perhaps TRBD2 (5 bases). The J call may be incorrect, as the DNA end agrees better with TRBJ2-7. The CDR3 runs to 15 residues. Germline loops: CDR1 ENHRY, CDR2 SYGVKD. CDR3 nucleotides: TGTGCCATCAGTGACACGGGAACCAGCTCCTACGAGCAGTACTTC. It encodes CAISDTGTSSYEQYF.

This clonotype was counted many times. This chain connects TRBV5-4 to TRBJ2-2, with a possible D match to TRBD2 (5 bases). In germline, CDR1 is SGHNT, CDR2 YYREEE (reference sequence). The germline V and J ends were trimmed by 0 bases and 4 bases, with 7 bases remaining between them. This CDR3 has 14 residues. CDR3 protein: CASSLGGFTGELFF. In nucleotides, the CDR3 is TGTGCCAGCAGCTTGGGCGGGTTCACCGGGGAGCTGTTTTTT.

This clonotype was observed a few times. V usage is TRBV2 and J usage is TRBJ2-5; TRBD2 matches at 11 bases. With the DNA end fitting TRBJ2-7 better, the J assignment may be wrong. The germline V gene has CDR1 SNHLY and CDR2 FYNNEI. This CDR3 spans 14 amino acids. The CDR3 loop reads CASNPGTSGYEQYF. DNA for the CDR3: TGTGCCAGCAACCCCGGGACTAGCGGCTACGAGCAGTACTTC.

On this clonotype: The conserved closing phenylalanine or tryptophan is absent in this CDR3, likely reflecting a read error. The limits of the CDR3 on the DNA are not certain, so only TCRdb's listed CDR3 is given. V and J are TRBV5-1 and TRBJ2-3; the table's D call, TRBD1, has no DNA check behind it. CDR1 and CDR2 (germline): SGHRS, YFSETQ. Counting both end residues, the CDR3 totals 18 amino acids. The CDR3 loop is CASSPRGGGPSETQYFGP.

This clonotype was counted only a few times. The chain couples TRBV7-8 to TRBJ2-1; TRBD2 aligns across 8 bases. The end of the DNA aligns better with TRBJ2-7, so the J call may be wrong. The CDR3 is 15 residues long. Germline V lookup: CDR1 SGHVS, CDR2 FQNEAQ. In nucleotides, the CDR3 is TGTGCCAGCAGCTTAGCAGGCGGGGGGACCTACGAGCAGTACTTC. It is translated as CASSLAGGGTYEQYF.

This clonotype has just one count. V gene TRBV7-2 combines with J gene TRBJ1-1; 9 positions agree with TRBD1. This CDR3 is built from 16 residues. V lost 5 bases, J lost 0 bases, and 7 bases stayed unmatched. Per germline, CDR1 SGHTA and CDR2 FQGNSA. The CDR3 nucleotides read TGTGCCAGCAGCCCCGGGACAGGGAGGATGAACACTGAAGCTTTCTTT. Translating it yields CASSPGTGRMNTEAFF.

This clonotype was counted ten times or more. For the CDR3, the DNA is TGTGCCTGTGGATCGGGACAGGGGGCAACCGAGCAGTACTTC. Translating it yields CACGSGQGATEQYF. The rearrangement joins TRBV19 to TRBJ2-5; TRBD1 matches 12 bases. TRBJ2-7 explains the end of the DNA better; the J call may be wrong. Germline loops: CDR1 LNHDA, CDR2 SQIVND (reference sequence). This CDR3 region has 14 residues.

The chain has TRBV4-2 and TRBJ1-4, with D unresolved. The V and J ends lost 4 bases and 6 bases respectively, with 12 bases between them. CDR3 length equals 14 residues. CDR1 and CDR2 (germline): LGHNA, YNFKEQ. This CDR3 is CASSPQAKDEKLFF. The CDR3 DNA reads as TGTGCCAGCAGCCCCCAGGCGAAGGATGAAAAACTGTTTTTT.

This clonotype has at least ten counts. The junction and the germline gene differ at one end; a read error may be behind it. This chain uses TRBV11-1 with TRBJ2-1; D is perhaps TRBD1 (6 bases). The length of the CDR3 is 14 residues. Germline V gene sequence: CDR1 SGHAT, CDR2 FQDESV (reference sequence). The CDR3 DNA follows: TGTGCCAGCAGCTCAAGGGGGTCGAATTCACCCCTCCACTTC. Protein product: CASSSRGSNSPLHF. Full variable domain (remainder filled in from reference TRBV11-1 and TRBJ2-1): EAEVAQSPRYKITEKSQAVAFWCDPISGHATLYWYRQILGQGPELLVQFQDESVVDDSQLPKDRFSAERLKGVDSTLKIQPAELGDSAMYLCASSSRGSNSPLHFGPGTRLTVL.

This clonotype was found once. The chain recombines TRBV4-1 with TRBJ2-4; D not resolved. Judging by the DNA end, TRBJ2-1 fits better; the J call may be wrong. The CDR3 is 13 amino acids. Germline CDR1 and CDR2: MGHRA and YSYEKL. Written as DNA, the CDR3 is TGCGCCAGCAGCCAGACCCCGGGCTCCCCCCAGTTCTTC. It specifies CASSQTPGSPQFF.

This chain connects TRBV9 to TRBJ1-2; no reliable D call. Between the trimmed V and J ends, which lost 4 bases and 5 bases, there was a span of 12 bases. This CDR3 spans 13 amino acids. Germline CDR1 and CDR2: SGDLS and YYNGEE. In DNA, the CDR3 is TGTGCCAGCAGCTTCTCAGAGTCTTATGGCTACACCTTC. The encoded protein is CASSFSESYGYTF.

This clonotype was seen a handful of times. The V call is TRBV19, the J call TRBJ1-5; D is unclear. Trimming removed 3 bases at V and 3 bases at J, with 15 bases between. The germline CDR1 and CDR2 sequences are LNHDA and SQIVND (reference sequence). The CDR3 length is 16 residues. CDR3 sequence reads: CASSILVRTNNQPQHF. The CDR3 coding sequence is TGTGCCAGTAGTATTTTGGTCAGGACGAACAATCAGCCCCAGCATTTT.

This clonotype has more than one count but fewer than ten. V is TRBV7-6 and J is TRBJ2-5, with 7 nucleotides matching TRBD1. Looked up from germline, CDR1 is SGHVS and CDR2 is FNYEAQ. Germline trimming cut 5 bases from V and 5 bases from J; bases unmatched to any gene: 11. This CDR3 region has 15 residues. CDR3 in DNA: TGTGCCAGCAGCCCCACTGGTGCAGGGGGTGAGACCCAGTACTTC. It is translated as CASSPTGAGGETQYF.

The chain uses TRBV29-1 and TRBJ1-1, with D possibly TRBD1 on 5 matching bases. CDR1 and CDR2 from the germline V gene are SQVTM and ANQGSEA. The CDR3 is made up of 14 amino acids. The germline V and J ends were trimmed by 6 bases and 1 base, with 15 bases remaining between them. Here the CDR3 DNA reads TGCAGCGTAGCCCGAGGGGCAGGGAACACTGAAGCTTTCTTT. Its protein product is CSVARGAGNTEAFF.

This clonotype appeared a few times. The conserved closing phenylalanine or tryptophan is absent in this CDR3, likely reflecting a read error. The DNA is left out, because the CDR3 cannot be placed on it with certainty; the CDR3 is given as TCRdb lists it. The CDR3 region is CASSLRSQGLNYGYTFGS. The chain joins TRBV7-9 to TRBJ2-7; the table's D call of TRBD2 was not tested on the DNA. Germline CDR1 is SEHNR and CDR2 is FQNEAQ (reference sequence). The CDR3 numbers 18 amino acids, ends counted.

This clonotype was recorded at least ten times. The CDR3, as DNA: TGTGCCAGCAGCCCCCTCAACTCCTACAATGAGCAGTACTTC. This codes for CASSPLNSYNEQYF. This rearrangement joins TRBV6-1 to TRBJ2-1, with no clear D. The DNA end favors TRBJ2-7, so the J call may be wrong. The CDR3 contains 14 residues. CDR1 and CDR2 (germline): MNHNS, SASEGT.

The table lists this clonotype with a few counts. CDR3: CASTALGLARRGQETQYF. In DNA, the CDR3 is TGTGCCAGCACAGCATTAGGACTAGCTAGAAGAGGCCAAGAGACCCAGTACTTC. The chain links TRBV7-9 to TRBJ2-4, with TRBD2 identical over 8 bases. The better agreement between TRBJ2-5 and the DNA end casts doubt on the J call. CDR1 and CDR2 (germline): SEHNR, FQNEAQ (reference sequence). CDR3 size: 18 residues.

This clonotype has a count of ten or more. The rearrangement uses TRBV6-1 and TRBJ2-7, with 8 bases matching TRBD2. Germline V gene lookup returns CDR1 MNHNS and CDR2 SASEGT. V was clipped by 5 bases and J by 2 bases; unmatched bases: 11. The CDR3 totals 16 residues. CDR3 loop: CASSPRPSGGAYEQYF. The CDR3 bases are TGTGCCAGCAGTCCGCGCCCGAGCGGGGGTGCCTACGAGCAGTACTTC.

The CDR3 DNA is TGTGCCAGCAGTCGAAGGGGAGGCGGCTATGGCTACACCTTC. The encoded protein is CASSRRGGGYGYTF. This chain connects TRBV6-2 or TRBV6-3 to TRBJ1-2; a possible D gene is TRBD1 (5 bases). Germline values: CDR1 MNHEY, CDR2 SVGEGT. The length of the CDR3 is 14 residues. V was clipped by 5 bases and J by 4 bases, with 14 bases between them.

Worth noting for this clonotype: This may arise from a read error, as a much more abundant clone is one base away. The conserved phenylalanine or tryptophan normally closing the CDR3 is absent here, so this likely arose from a read error. The DNA is left out, because the CDR3 cannot be placed on it with certainty; the CDR3 is given as TCRdb lists it. This sequence joins TRBV19 and TRBJ2-3; the D call of TRBD2 is as the table states it, not checked on the DNA. The length of the CDR3 is 15 amino acids, counting both ends. Germline CDR1 reads LNHDA; CDR2 reads SQIVND (reference sequence). CDR3 residues: CASSSGLVGLYEQYC.

This chain joins TRBV7-9 and TRBJ2-1; D might be TRBD1 (6 bases). The DNA end is more similar to TRBJ2-5, so the J call may be wrong. The CDR3 is made up of 17 amino acids. Germline CDR1 is SEHNR and CDR2 is FQNEAQ (reference sequence). The CDR3 reads CASSLRDLRGSQETQYF. The CDR3 DNA reads TGTGCCAGCAGCTTAAGGGACCTCAGGGGATCTCAAGAGACCCAGTACTTC.